Sequencing of this TCR beta chain was carried out in a study of blood T cell repertoires in COVID-19. Study context: From the United States, Italy and Spain came samples of acute and convalescent COVID-19. PBMCs, B-cell-depleted T cells, or T cells provided the cDNA or gDNA that made up the material.

This clone appeared a single time. The data were produced by immunoSEQ multiplex PCR, yet TCRdb's version contains in-frame clones alone and is incomplete. Of around 190,000 clones detected, roughly 86% appear once; the ten largest clones hold under 2%. V lost 3 bases and J 4 bases, leaving 14 bases between the germline ends. The V gene's germline CDR1 is MGHRA and CDR2 YSYEKL. The CDR3 is 15 amino acids. This receptor was taken from a man aged 18 to 30 with active or convalescent COVID-19. The rearrangement links TRBV4-1 to TRBJ2-3; no reliable D call. The sample consisted of peripheral blood. The chain's CDR3 is CASSHRSGSADTQYF. DNA of the CDR3: TGCGCCAGCAGCCACCGATCCGGGTCCGCAGATACGCAGTATTTT.